This T cell receptor (beta chain) was observed in a study of T cells in Graves' hyperthyroidism and ophthalmopathy. This clonotype occurred a few times. The V segment lost 6 bases and the J segment 0 bases; nucleotides outside the gene matches: 9. CDR3 length equals 16 residues. Germline V gene lookup returns CDR1 ENHRY and CDR2 SYGVKD. Uncontrolled infection, other autoimmune disease, pregnancy or lactation disqualified patients from enrolment. Source material for PBMCs was more than 7.5 ml fresh peripheral blood. TCR beta CDR3 regions were amplified from RNA. RT-PCR in the first round (using the HTBI primer set) targeted the TCR CDR3. TCRdb fed the multiplex PCR reads into MiXCR, producing one record per CDR3 protein. This table holds hundreds of thousands of distinct CDR3 sequences, about 20% found once.

This sequence was found in a man aged 35 to 55 with Graves' ophthalmopathy. The sample taken for sequencing was blood. This chain links TRBV10-3 with TRBJ2-7; 9 bases align to TRBD1. CDR3 DNA sequence: TGTGCCATCAGGACCGGACAGGGGCGTTCCTCCTACGAGCAGTACTTC. This sequence encodes CAIRTGQGRSSYEQYF.